The 6 T cell receptor beta chains listed next were all sequenced from one sample in a study of blood T cell repertoires in COVID-19. Produced via immunoSEQ multiplex PCR; TCRdb's table is partial and in-frame only. This table holds about 180,000 clones, about 86% found once. Sample: peripheral blood. The receptor set was obtained from a man between 65 and 79 years old with active or convalescent COVID-19.

V gene TRBV7-9 combines with J gene TRBJ1-2; D call uncertain. Germline V gene sequence: CDR1 SEHNR, CDR2 FQNEAQ (reference sequence). Between the trimmed V and J ends, which lost 5 bases and 3 bases, there was a span of 22 bases. This CDR3 has 17 residues. The DNA for the CDR3 is TGTGCCAGCAGCCCCTCTCTCCCCGAGGGCGGAGACTATGGCTACACCTTC. Translation: CASSPSLPEGGDYGYTF.

This clone was seen more than once but under ten times. This sequence joins TRBV2 and TRBJ1-5; no clear D. The germline V gene encodes CDR1 SNHLY and CDR2 FYNNEI. The V end was cut by 6 bases, the J end by 8 bases, with 14 bases between. The CDR3 contains 13 residues. Written as DNA, the CDR3 is TGTGCCAGCAGACTAAACCCGGGAGAGCCCCAGCATTTT. Its protein product is CASRLNPGEPQHF.

This clone showed up just once. The chain carries TRBV15 and TRBJ1-1; D is possibly TRBD1 (5 bases). The CDR3 sequence is 13 residues long. Germline-derived CDR1 and CDR2 are LNHNV and YYDKDF (reference sequence). With 6 bases removed from V and 1 base from J, the gap between germline ends came to 9 bases. The CDR3 nucleotides read TGTGCCACCAGTAAAACAGGGAACACTGAAGCTTTCTTT. Its protein product is CATSKTGNTEAFF.

The chain uses TRBV27 and TRBJ2-2; a weak D match, TRBD1 (5 bases). Germline CDR1 MNHEY, CDR2 SMNVEV (reference sequence). V lost 5 bases and J lost 8, with 12 bases in between. The CDR3 runs to 13 residues. The CDR3 DNA reads TGTGCCAGCAGTCCGCCCTGGACAGGGGAGCTGTTTTTT. This gives the protein CASSPPWTGELFF.

This clone was detected only once. The chain combines TRBV6-2 or TRBV6-3 with TRBJ1-5, with D hard to call. CDR1 is MNHEY, CDR2 SVGEGT, per germline. V lost 5 bases and J lost 3, with 11 bases in between. The CDR3 consists of 14 residues. CDR3 sequence reads: CASSNGGHNQPQHF. CDR3 coding DNA: TGTGCCAGCAGTAACGGAGGTCACAATCAGCCCCAGCATTTT.

The gene calls are TRBV30 and TRBJ1-5; no definite D call. Germline loops: CDR1 GTSNPN, CDR2 SVGIG (reference sequence). This CDR3 is built from 13 residues. V was trimmed by 2 bases and J by 1 base, leaving 6 bases between them. CDR3 bases: TGTGCCTGGAGTACCGGGAGCAATCAGCCCCAGCATTTT. Translating gives CAWSTGSNQPQHF.